The 29 T cell receptor beta chains below were found in one sample sequenced in a study of OX40 agonist ivuxolimab in advanced cancers. Sequencing used immunoSEQ multiplex PCR; TCRdb keeps in-frame clones, though not all of them. The repertoire holds about 40,000 clones, with approximately 88% as singletons. The sequencing here drew on CD4+ or CD8+ T cells sorted from blood, taken in a trial of the OX40 agonist ivuxolimab. These receptors were taken from an adult with an advanced solid tumor such as melanoma, head and neck, liver or kidney cancer.

The CDR3 coding sequence is TGTGCCAGCAGTTTATCGCGGGGGATCTACGAGCAGTACTTC. Encoded protein: CASSLSRGIYEQYF. V and J are TRBV27 and TRBJ2-7; 7 bases are shared with TRBD2. Trimming took 0 bases from V and 3 from J; bases not matched to a gene: 2. The CDR3 is 14 amino acids. Germline V gene data show CDR1 as MNHEY and CDR2 as SMNVEV (reference sequence).

DNA of the CDR3: TGTGCCAGCAGCGACACCGGGACACTTAACACTGAAGCTTTCTTT. This sequence encodes CASSDTGTLNTEAFF. This chain uses TRBV9 with TRBJ1-1, with D possibly matching TRBD1 (6 bases). V lost 3 bases and J lost 2, with 14 bases in between. CDR1 and CDR2 (germline): SGDLS, YYNGEE. This CDR3 region has 15 residues.

This clone was detected only a few times. V usage is TRBV28 and J usage is TRBJ2-1; 8 positions match TRBD1. This CDR3 region has 18 residues. Per germline, CDR1 MDHEN and CDR2 SYDVKM. The J segment lost 0 bases and the V segment lost 1 base, leaving 8 bases of the junction unmatched. The CDR3 DNA is TGTGCCAGCAGTTTATTGGGACAGGCCTCTAGCTCCTACAATGAGCAGTTCTTC. Its translation: CASSLLGQASSSYNEQFF.

DNA of the CDR3: TGTGCCAGCAGTGAAGCCGAGTACAATGAGCAGTTCTTC. The encoded protein is CASSEAEYNEQFF. The chain is built from TRBV6-1 and TRBJ2-1; D not resolved. The CDR3 is made up of 13 amino acids. V was shortened by 0 bases and J by 4 bases, with 4 bases between the two germline ends. Germline V CDR1 and CDR2: MNHNS, SASEGT.

V gene TRBV9 combines with J gene TRBJ2-3; D call uncertain. V was shortened by 4 bases and J by 2 bases, with 8 bases between the two germline ends. The CDR3 consists of 13 residues. Germline V gene sequence: CDR1 SGDLS, CDR2 YYNGEE. The CDR3 nucleotides read TGTGCCAGCAGCCGTTGGATCACAGATACGCAGTATTTT. Translation gives CASSRWITDTQYF.

The chain uses TRBV11-1 and TRBJ2-5, with 7 nucleotides matching TRBD1. This CDR3 is 15 amino acids long. Germline-derived CDR1 and CDR2 are SGHAT and FQDESV (reference sequence). Trimming took 5 bases from V and 5 from J; bases not matched to a gene: 11. CDR3 DNA sequence: TGTGCCAGCAGCCCCACAGGGGTATCCTACGAGACCCAGTACTTC. Translated: CASSPTGVSYETQYF.

J is TRBJ2-1 and V is TRBV7-2, with TRBD2 matching over 7 bases. Losses at the gene ends were 5 bases for V and 5 bases for J; bases not matched to a gene: 12. The CDR3 has 16 residues. Germline CDR1 SGHTA, CDR2 FQGNSA. CDR3 DNA: TGTGCCAGCAGCCCATCCCTCGCGGGAGAAAACAATGAGCAGTTCTTC. Protein product: CASSPSLAGENNEQFF. Filled out from reference TRBV7-2 and TRBJ2-1, the complete variable domain reads GAGVSQSPSNKVTEKGKDVELRCDPISGHTALYWYRQSLGQGLEFLIYFQGNSAPDKSGLPSDRFSAERTGGSVSTLTIQRTQQEDSAVYLCASSPSLAGENNEQFFGPGTRLTVL.

The chain joins TRBV19 to TRBJ2-1, with D uncertain. The ends were cut back, 3 bases at V and 4 bases at J, with 7 bases in the middle. Germline V lookup: CDR1 LNHDA, CDR2 SQIVND (reference sequence). The CDR3 is 13 amino acids. In DNA, the CDR3 is TGTGCCAGTAGTATTGGCCAGTACAATGAGCAGTTCTTC. Protein: CASSIGQYNEQFF.

V gene TRBV30 combines with J gene TRBJ2-3; TRBD1 might be the D (5 bases). V lost 1 base and J lost 0, with 8 bases in between. CDR3 length: 14 residues. Germline loops: CDR1 GTSNPN, CDR2 SVGIG (reference sequence). CDR3 DNA: TGTGCCTGGAGTGGGACATCGAGCACAGATACGCAGTATTTT. The encoded protein is CAWSGTSSTDTQYF. The variable domain in full, with the rest retrieved from reference TRBV30 and TRBJ2-3, is SQTIHQWPATLVQPVGSPLSLECTVEGTSNPNLYWYRQAAGRGLQLLFYSVGIGQISSEVPQNLSASRPQDRQFILSSKKLLLSDSGFYLCAWSGTSSTDTQYFGPGTRLTVL.

The chain carries TRBV7-9 and TRBJ1-2; the match to TRBD1 covers 9 bases. CDR3 length: 16 amino acids. The germline CDR1 and CDR2 sequences are SEHNR and FQNEAQ (reference sequence). V lost 5 bases and J lost 5; bases outside the gene matches: 12. The CDR3 reads CASSPGQGLTPYGYTF. DNA for the CDR3: TGTGCCAGCAGCCCGGGACAGGGCCTCACGCCTTATGGCTACACCTTC.

The chain recombines TRBV5-1 with TRBJ2-2; 11 bases match TRBD2. CDR3 length equals 17 residues. Per the germline V gene, CDR1 is SGHRS and CDR2 is YFSETQ. The trim removed 4 bases at V and 5 bases at J, leaving 10 bases unmatched. CDR3 bases: TGCGCCAGCAGCGAAATACCGGGACTAGCGGATACCGGGGAGCTGTTTTTT. Encoded protein: CASSEIPGLADTGELFF.

The genes are TRBV27 and TRBJ2-7; D ambiguous. The germline V gene has CDR1 MNHEY and CDR2 SMNVEV (reference sequence). Trimming left V 5 bases short and J 2 bases short, with 4 bases between. The CDR3 totals 11 residues. The CDR3 protein is CASSDTYEQYF. The DNA for the CDR3 is TGTGCCAGCAGTGACACCTACGAGCAGTACTTC.

The rearrangement links TRBV9 to TRBJ1-1, with TRBD1 matching 8 bases. This CDR3 is built from 15 residues. CDR1 is SGDLS, CDR2 YYNGEE, per germline. The junction had 5 bases not matched to a gene; V was cut back by 4 bases and J by 0 bases. The CDR3 DNA follows: TGTGCCAGCAGCCCAGGACAGGGCTTGAACACTGAAGCTTTCTTT. This sequence encodes CASSPGQGLNTEAFF.

The rearrangement joins TRBV19 to TRBJ2-1; 8 nucleotides line up with TRBD2. From germline, CDR1 is LNHDA and CDR2 SQIVND (reference sequence). Germline trimming cut 5 bases from V and 5 bases from J; bases unmatched to any gene: 14. CDR3 length: 17 amino acids. The CDR3 nucleotides are TGTGCCAGTAGTTTCCGGGGAATAGCGGGATACAACAATGAGCAGTTCTTC. Translating it yields CASSFRGIAGYNNEQFF. Complete variable domain (other parts from reference TRBV19 and TRBJ2-1): DGGITQSPKYLFRKEGQNVTLSCEQNLNHDAMYWYRQDPGQGLRLIYYSQIVNDFQKGDIAEGYSVSREKKESFPLTVTSAQKNPTAFYLCASSFRGIAGYNNEQFFGPGTRLTVL.

The chain uses TRBV2 and TRBJ2-5; 9 positions match TRBD2. The CDR3 totals 17 residues. The V segment lost 6 bases and the J segment 0 bases; nucleotides outside the gene matches: 11. Per the germline V gene, CDR1 is SNHLY and CDR2 is FYNNEI. The CDR3: CASRLLAGVEDQETQYF. CDR3 coding DNA: TGTGCCAGCAGACTATTAGCGGGAGTGGAGGACCAAGAGACCCAGTACTTC.

The count of this clone is one. The chain has TRBV28 and TRBJ2-1; perhaps D is TRBD1 or TRBD2 (5 bases each). The V gene's germline CDR1 is MDHEN and CDR2 SYDVKM. V was cut by 6 bases and J by 7 bases, with 22 bases left in between. CDR3 length equals 16 residues. CDR3 protein: CASRLGDGVGRNEQFF. The CDR3 DNA reads TGTGCCAGCAGGCTGGGGGACGGCGTTGGTAGGAATGAGCAGTTCTTC.

This clone was recorded once. This chain uses TRBV7-9 with TRBJ2-1; tentatively, D is TRBD2 (5 bases). Germline values: CDR1 SEHNR, CDR2 FQNEAQ (reference sequence). The CDR3 runs to 14 residues. V lost 2 bases and J 5 bases, leaving 10 bases between the germline ends. The CDR3: CASSLPWGDNEQFF. In DNA form, the CDR3 reads TGTGCCAGCAGCTTACCGTGGGGAGACAATGAGCAGTTCTTC.

The chain joins TRBV27 to TRBJ2-1; D gene unclear. Germline V CDR1 and CDR2: MNHEY, SMNVEV (reference sequence). V dropped 6 bases and J dropped 0 bases, with 9 bases sitting between them. The CDR3 runs 14 residues. CDR3 amino acids: CASRPSSSYNEQFF. CDR3 DNA sequence: TGTGCCAGCAGACCGAGTAGCTCCTACAATGAGCAGTTCTTC.

The chain is built from TRBV2 and TRBJ2-3, with TRBD2 matching over 7 bases. V gave up 4 bases and J gave up 6 bases; unmatched junction bases: 7. Germline V gene lookup returns CDR1 SNHLY and CDR2 FYNNEI. The CDR3 consists of 14 residues. In nucleotides, the CDR3 is TGTGCCAGCAGTGGCCCGACTAGCTGGGATACGCAGTATTTT. Translated: CASSGPTSWDTQYF.

The chain carries TRBV29-1 and TRBJ2-3; TRBD2 aligns across 8 bases. V gave up 8 bases and J gave up 1 base; unmatched junction bases: 5. The V gene's germline CDR1 is SQVTM and CDR2 ANQGSEA. This CDR3 is built from 13 residues. The CDR3 bases are TGCAGCCTAAGAGCGGGAGGCACAGATACGCAGTATTTT. Translating gives CSLRAGGTDTQYF.

This chain uses TRBV7-9 with TRBJ2-7; 7 nucleotides align to TRBD1. This CDR3 spans 13 amino acids. Trimming cost V 9 bases and J 1 base; bases outside gene matches: 6. Germline assignment: CDR1 SEHNR and CDR2 FQNEAQ (reference sequence). This CDR3 reads CASRTGSSYEQYF. CDR3 nucleotide sequence: TGTGCCAGTAGGACAGGATCTTCCTACGAGCAGTACTTC. The full variable domain, rest sourced from reference TRBV7-9 and TRBJ2-7, is DTGVSQNPRHKITKRGQNVTFRCDPISEHNRLYWYRQTLGQGPEFLTYFQNEAQLEKSRLLSDRFSAERPKGSFSTLEIQRTEQGDSAMYLCASRTGSSYEQYFGPGTRLTVT.

The chain combines TRBV10-3 with TRBJ2-7, with 9 bases identical to TRBD2. V was pared by 1 base and J by 3 bases, with 10 bases of the junction left unmatched. The CDR3 is made up of 17 amino acids. The germline CDR1 and CDR2 sequences are ENHRY and SYGVKD. CDR3 nucleotide sequence: TGTGCCATCAGTGAGTTAACAAATAGCGGGAGTTTCTACGAGCAGTACTTC. Encoded protein: CAISELTNSGSFYEQYF.

This clone was counted only a few times. This chain uses TRBV9 with TRBJ1-5; the D gene is possibly TRBD1 (5 bases). Germline V gene data show CDR1 as SGDLS and CDR2 as YYNGEE. V lost 0 bases and J lost 6, with 10 bases in between. This CDR3 has 14 amino acids. The CDR3 is CASSVGSGTQPQHF. The CDR3 nucleotides read TGTGCCAGCAGCGTAGGATCAGGGACTCAGCCCCAGCATTTT.

V and J are TRBV5-6 and TRBJ2-1; D is perhaps TRBD2 (5 bases). V lost 0 bases and J 6 bases, leaving 7 bases between the germline ends. Germline CDR1 is SGHDT and CDR2 is YYEEEE. The CDR3 runs 13 residues. CDR3 loop: CASSLVGGNEQFF. CDR3 sequence (DNA): TGTGCCAGCAGCTTGGTCGGAGGCAATGAGCAGTTCTTC. The variable domain in full, completed from reference TRBV5-6 and TRBJ2-1, reads DAGVTQSPTHLIKTRGQQVTLRCSPKSGHDTVSWYQQALGQGPQFIFQYYEEEERQRGNFPDRFSGHQFPNYSSELNVNALLLGDSALYLCASSLVGGNEQFFGPGTRLTVL.

This clone appeared a single time. The V and J genes are TRBV13 and TRBJ1-1, with 8 bases identical to TRBD1. There are 17 residues in the CDR3. J lost 1 base, V lost 5 bases, and 12 bases had no gene match. The germline CDR1 and CDR2 sequences are PRHDT and FYEKMQ (reference sequence). As DNA, the CDR3 is TGTGCCAGCAGCCAACTGGTGGGGACAGGATCGAACACTGAAGCTTTCTTT. Translated, it gives CASSQLVGTGSNTEAFF.

This clone is classed as medium-sized. The chain links TRBV9 to TRBJ2-1; D remains ambiguous. In germline, CDR1 is SGDLS, CDR2 YYNGEE. Trimming cost V 0 bases and J 6 bases, with 16 bases left between them. CDR3 length equals 16 residues. In DNA form, the CDR3 reads TGTGCCAGCAGCGTAGCTTACCGGAGCCCTCCCAATGAGCAGTTCTTC. As protein: CASSVAYRSPPNEQFF.

This sequence joins TRBV25-1 and TRBJ2-3; 11 nucleotides align to TRBD2. Germline CDR1 reads MGHDK; CDR2 reads SYGVNS. V shed 3 bases and J 10 bases; nucleotides not matched to a gene: 9. The CDR3 contains 15 residues. CDR3 in DNA: TGTGCCAGCAGTGACTTAACTAGCGGGAGCCTTCCGCAGTATTTT. Protein: CASSDLTSGSLPQYF.

In DNA, the CDR3 is TGCGCCAGCAGCTCACGAACAGGGATCTACGAGCAGTACTTC. Its protein is CASSSRTGIYEQYF. The gene calls are TRBV5-1 and TRBJ2-7, with D perhaps TRBD1 (6 bases). The CDR3 extends over 14 amino acids. Germline V gives CDR1 SGHRS, CDR2 YFSETQ. The germline V and J ends were trimmed by 3 bases and 3 bases, with 13 bases remaining between them.

This rearrangement joins TRBV7-9 to TRBJ2-3; D is perhaps TRBD1 (6 bases). From germline, CDR1 is SEHNR and CDR2 FQNEAQ (reference sequence). The V gene lost 10 bases and the J gene lost 0 bases, with 29 bases spanning the gap. The CDR3 spans 19 residues. The CDR3 region has the DNA TGTGCCACCCAGAGTGAGGGGGAAGGTTTCGGCGGGAGCACAGATACGCAGTATTTT. This gives the protein CATQSEGEGFGGSTDTQYF. Using reference TRBV7-9 and TRBJ2-3 for the parts outside the CDR3, the full variable domain is DTGVSQNPRHKITKRGQNVTFRCDPISEHNRLYWYRQTLGQGPEFLTYFQNEAQLEKSRLLSDRFSAERPKGSFSTLEIQRTEQGDSAMYLCATQSEGEGFGGSTDTQYFGPGTRLTVL.